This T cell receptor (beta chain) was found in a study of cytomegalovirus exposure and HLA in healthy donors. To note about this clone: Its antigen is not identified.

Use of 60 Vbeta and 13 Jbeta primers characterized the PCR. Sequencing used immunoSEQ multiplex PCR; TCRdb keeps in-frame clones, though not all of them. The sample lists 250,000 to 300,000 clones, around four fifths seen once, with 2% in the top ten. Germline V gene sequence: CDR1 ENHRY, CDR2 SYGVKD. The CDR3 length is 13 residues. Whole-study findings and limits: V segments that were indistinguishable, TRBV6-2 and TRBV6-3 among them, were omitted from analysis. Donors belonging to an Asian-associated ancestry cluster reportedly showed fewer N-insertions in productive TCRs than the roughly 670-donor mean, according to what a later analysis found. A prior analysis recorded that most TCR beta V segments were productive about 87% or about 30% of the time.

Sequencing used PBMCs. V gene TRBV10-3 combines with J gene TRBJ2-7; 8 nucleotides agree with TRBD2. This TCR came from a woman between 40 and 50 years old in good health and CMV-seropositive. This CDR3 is CATLGGEPYEQYF. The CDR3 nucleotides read TGTGCAACACTCGGGGGGGAACCCTACGAGCAGTACTTC.